This passage covers 32 T cell receptor beta chains from one sample sequenced in a study of blood T cell repertoires in COVID-19 (dated by TCRdb to about 2020). The library was prepared using the immunoSEQ multiplex PCR assay. In its TCRdb copy, this immuneACCESS table keeps in-frame sequences only and misses some clones. Where compared with another copy, unresolved V genes explain less than half of these, and the others have no known cause. In all, the sample holds some 110,000 clones, and roughly 80% of those were seen once. The ten largest clones represent under 30% of the sample. The sample taken for sequencing was peripheral blood. These receptors were taken from a man between 60 and 75 years old with acute or convalescent COVID-19.

This chain uses TRBV24-1 with TRBJ1-5, with D maybe TRBD1 (5 bases). Trimming stripped 7 bases from V and 8 bases from J, with 14 bases between. Germline V gene lookup returns CDR1 KGHDR and CDR2 SFDVKD. CDR3 size: 13 residues. This CDR3 is CATRGQGGEPQHF. DNA for the CDR3: TGTGCCACCAGGGGGCAGGGCGGGGAGCCCCAGCATTTT.

As to this clone: This specimen includes other DNA sequences encoding the same CDR3. The chain combines TRBV14 with TRBJ2-1; 7 nucleotides align to TRBD2. The germline CDR1 and CDR2 sequences are SGHDN and FVKESK. The CDR3 contains 14 residues. V dropped 0 bases and J dropped 16; count of bases not matched to a gene: 12. The CDR3 DNA sequence: TGTGCCAGCAGCCAAGATGGGAGGGTGACGGGCGGCTTCTTC. This codes for CASSQDGRVTGGFF.

The chain uses TRBV2 and TRBJ2-7, with TRBD2 as a possible D gene (6 bases). V was clipped by 5 bases and J by 3 bases, with 14 bases between them. Germline lookup yields CDR1 SNHLY and CDR2 FYNNEI. This CDR3 is built from 14 residues. The CDR3 sequence is CASSSTGTLYEQYF. In DNA, the CDR3 is TGTGCCAGCAGTTCCACCGGGACTCTCTACGAGCAGTACTTC.

The gene calls are TRBV6-2 or TRBV6-3 and TRBJ2-1; 7 bases map to TRBD2. The germline CDR1 and CDR2 sequences are MNHEY and SVGEGT. Trimming at V came to 2 bases and at J to 8 bases, leaving 6 bases not matched to a gene. The CDR3 extends over 14 amino acids. CDR3 amino acids: CASSYGGRSDEQFF. Written as DNA, the CDR3 is TGTGCCAGCAGTTACGGCGGGAGAAGCGATGAGCAGTTCTTC.

The rearrangement links TRBV12-5 to TRBJ1-1; D is ambiguous. Germline CDR1 LGHNT, CDR2 FRNRAP. V lost 0 bases to trimming and J lost 7 bases, with 12 bases between them. This CDR3 region has 14 residues. In DNA form, the CDR3 reads TGTGCTAGTGGTTTGGTAGGAGGGTCAGGTGAAGCTTTCTTT. Amino acids: CASGLVGGSGEAFF.

The chain employs TRBV5-4 and TRBJ2-3, with D unclear. The CDR3 is 14 residues long. The V gene's germline CDR1 is SGHNT and CDR2 YYREEE (reference sequence). V dropped 4 bases and J dropped 0 bases, with 9 bases sitting between them. CDR3 loop: CASSPPTSTDTQYF. DNA for the CDR3: TGTGCCAGCAGCCCCCCGACTAGCACAGATACGCAGTATTTT.

J is TRBJ1-1 and V is TRBV27, with a weak D call TRBD1 (6 bases). The germline V gene has CDR1 MNHEY and CDR2 SMNVEV (reference sequence). CDR3 length: 13 amino acids. Trimming shortened V by 5 bases and J by 5 bases, and 12 bases separated the two germline ends. The DNA of the CDR3 is TGTGCCAGCAGTGAAGGGGGGGTAACTGAAGCTTTCTTT. Translation: CASSEGGVTEAFF.

The V gene is TRBV6-2 or TRBV6-3, the J gene TRBJ1-5; perhaps TRBD1 as D (5 bases). With 4 bases removed from V and 6 bases from J, the gap between germline ends came to 13 bases. The CDR3 runs 14 residues. Germline CDR1 MNHEY, CDR2 SVGEGT. CDR3 nucleotides: TGTGCCAGCAGTTGGACACAAGCGGGTCAGCCCCAGCATTTT. This translates into CASSWTQAGQPQHF.

This clone was counted only a few times. The chain joins TRBV11-2 to TRBJ2-2; TRBD2 is a possible D gene (6 bases). CDR1 and CDR2 (germline): SGHAT, FQNNGV. Trimming removed 5 bases at V and 6 bases at J, with 13 bases between. This CDR3 spans 14 amino acids. The CDR3 sequence is CASSTWRAAGELFF. CDR3 nucleotides: TGTGCCAGCAGCACGTGGAGGGCGGCCGGGGAGCTGTTTTTT.

V and J are TRBV7-9 and TRBJ2-1, with 11 bases fitting TRBD2. Germline trimming cut 8 bases from V and 8 bases from J; bases unmatched to any gene: 8. CDR1 and CDR2 from the germline V gene are SEHNR and FQNEAQ (reference sequence). The CDR3 covers 14 residues. CDR3 nucleotide sequence: TGTGCCAGCGACACTAGCGGGAGTCGACATGAGCAGTTCTTC. Protein sequence: CASDTSGSRHEQFF.

V gene TRBV3-1 (or the pseudogene TRBV3-2) combines with J gene TRBJ1-4; TRBD1 is a possible D gene (6 bases). The CDR3 spans 14 residues. Germline loops: CDR1 LGHDT, CDR2 YNNKEL (reference sequence). The V gene lost 4 bases and the J gene lost 8 bases, with 14 bases spanning the gap. The CDR3 DNA reads as TGTGCCAGCAGCCGACAGGCCCTTACGGAAAAACTGTTTTTT. Residues: CASSRQALTEKLFF.

This chain joins TRBV6-1 and TRBJ1-6, with D possibly matching TRBD1 (6 bases). This CDR3 is built from 16 residues. Germline V gives CDR1 MNHNS, CDR2 SASEGT. Trimming took off 3 bases at V and 9 bases at J, with 18 bases between the two ends. CDR3 region: CASSELQDRPFSPLHF. CDR3 in DNA: TGTGCCAGCAGTGAGCTACAGGACAGACCATTTTCACCCCTCCACTTT.

The gene calls are TRBV7-2 and TRBJ2-3; 9 positions agree with TRBD2. Germline trimming cut 6 bases from V and 3 bases from J; bases unmatched to any gene: 7. Germline V gene lookup returns CDR1 SGHTA and CDR2 FQGNSA. The CDR3 length is 15 residues. The DNA for the CDR3 is TGTGCCAGCAGACCGCCGGGACTAGCTACAGATACGCAGTATTTT. It specifies CASRPPGLATDTQYF.

This clone was observed a single time. The V call is TRBV11-2, the J call TRBJ1-4; D not resolved. The CDR3 extends over 12 amino acids. Germline V gene data show CDR1 as SGHAT and CDR2 as FQNNGV. V gave up 5 bases and J gave up 12 bases, with 13 bases separating them. The CDR3 coding sequence is TGTGCCAGCAGCCCCTTTGGCGAGGAACTGTTTTTT. It specifies CASSPFGEELFF.

The V gene is TRBV7-2, the J gene TRBJ1-1, with D unclear. Trimming took 5 bases from V and 0 from J, leaving 7 bases between them. The CDR3 sequence is 13 residues long. CDR1 and CDR2 (germline): SGHTA, FQGNSA. The CDR3 sequence: CASSQIVNTEAFF. The CDR3, as DNA: TGTGCCAGCAGCCAAATTGTGAACACTGAAGCTTTCTTT.

This clone appeared a few times. The chain uses TRBV2 and TRBJ1-5; D is undetermined. CDR3 length: 11 residues. Trimming cost V 6 bases and J 8 bases, with 8 bases left between them. CDR1 and CDR2 (germline): SNHLY, FYNNEI. The DNA of the CDR3 is TGTGCCAGCAGGCTGCGGAAGCCCCAGCATTTT. This codes for CASRLRKPQHF.

This sequence joins TRBV4-3 and TRBJ2-1, with 9 bases matching TRBD1. Germline lookup yields CDR1 LGHNA and CDR2 YSLEER. The length of the CDR3 is 17 residues. V was pared by 4 bases and J by 7 bases, with 14 bases of the junction left unmatched. CDR3 DNA: TGCGCCAGCAGCCTCGACAGGGGGGGGAGTAAGAAGAATGAGCAGTTCTTC. This gives the protein CASSLDRGGSKKNEQFF.

There are a few counts of this clone. This chain uses TRBV28 with TRBJ2-7; D gene unclear. The CDR3 covers 11 residues. Germline V gives CDR1 MDHEN, CDR2 SYDVKM. The V gene lost 3 bases and the J gene lost 2 bases, with 2 bases spanning the gap. CDR3 loop: CASSFTYEQYF. The DNA of the CDR3 is TGTGCCAGCAGTTTCACCTACGAGCAGTACTTC.

The chain uses TRBV5-1 and TRBJ1-2, with 8 positions matching TRBD1. V lost 2 bases to trimming and J lost 4 bases; unmatched junction nucleotides: 7. The germline V gene encodes CDR1 SGHRS and CDR2 YFSETQ. The CDR3 extends over 15 amino acids. CDR3 sequence: CASSLGQGGGYGYTF. CDR3 in DNA: TGCGCCAGCAGCTTAGGACAGGGAGGAGGCTATGGCTACACCTTC.

The sample holds one count of this clone. The V and J genes are TRBV5-4 and TRBJ1-6; 7 bases line up with TRBD1. The CDR3 extends over 18 amino acids. V was clipped by 0 bases and J by 5 bases; unmatched bases: 11. Germline V gene sequence: CDR1 SGHNT, CDR2 YYREEE (reference sequence). The CDR3 DNA sequence: TGTGCCAGCAGCTTGGAGCTGGAGCCTACAGGGGATAATTCACCCCTCCACTTT. This codes for CASSLELEPTGDNSPLHF.

Worth noting for this clone: One end of the junction fails to match germline, which may point to a read error. The J gene is TRBJ1-4, the V gene TRBV19; a weak D match, TRBD1 (5 bases). The CDR3 totals 12 residues. CDR1 and CDR2 from the germline V gene are LNHDA and SQIVND (reference sequence). This CDR3 is CASSRGYGGPIF. The CDR3 DNA reads TGTGCCAGTAGTAGGGGGTACGGAGGGCCGATTTTT.

V and J are TRBV3-1 (or the pseudogene TRBV3-2) and TRBJ1-3, with D unresolved. The V end was cut by 4 bases, the J end by 1 base, with 5 bases between. The CDR3 is 13 residues long. Per germline, CDR1 LGHDT and CDR2 YNNKEL (reference sequence). CDR3 nucleotide sequence: TGTGCCAGCAGCCCCCTTTCTGGAAACACCATATATTTT. Its protein is CASSPLSGNTIYF.

The chain combines TRBV7-8 with TRBJ2-7; 10 positions match TRBD2. Germline-derived CDR1 and CDR2 are SGHVS and FQNEAQ. The J segment lost 6 bases and the V segment lost 5 bases, leaving 7 bases of the junction unmatched. This CDR3 has 14 amino acids. CDR3 protein: CASSTTSGLTEQYF. In DNA form, the CDR3 reads TGTGCCAGCAGCACGACTAGCGGGCTTACCGAGCAGTACTTC.

This clone was detected only a few times. The chain uses TRBV5-1 and TRBJ1-3; D call uncertain. Germline V lookup: CDR1 SGHRS, CDR2 YFSETQ. The length of the CDR3 is 15 residues. V lost 5 bases to trimming and J lost 0 bases, with 12 bases between them. The CDR3 loop reads CASRPRGDSGNTIYF. CDR3 sequence (DNA): TGCGCCAGCAGGCCGCGGGGAGACTCTGGAAACACCATATATTTT.

The chain carries TRBV7-9 and TRBJ2-2; D may be TRBD2 (6 bases). V was shortened by 0 bases and J by 5 bases, with 10 bases between the two germline ends. CDR3 length equals 15 residues. Germline CDR1 reads SEHNR; CDR2 reads FQNEAQ (reference sequence). The CDR3 coding sequence is TGTGCCAGCAGCTTAGCGTGGGGGAGGACCGGGGAGCTGTTTTTT. Protein product: CASSLAWGRTGELFF.

This clone is a singleton in its sample. The rearrangement links TRBV7-9 to TRBJ2-1, with TRBD2 as a possible D gene (5 bases). The CDR3 covers 15 residues. Trimming took 6 bases from V and 7 from J, leaving 19 bases between them. The germline CDR1 and CDR2 sequences are SEHNR and FQNEAQ (reference sequence). The CDR3 nucleotides read TGTGCCAGCAGTGAGGGTCCACCGGGCGGGAATGAGCAGTTCTTC. Translating it yields CASSEGPPGGNEQFF.

V usage is TRBV3-1 (or the pseudogene TRBV3-2) and J usage is TRBJ2-3, with 8 bases that match TRBD1. CDR3 size: 17 residues. In germline, CDR1 is LGHDT, CDR2 YNNKEL (reference sequence). V dropped 2 bases and J dropped 1; count of bases not matched to a gene: 8. CDR3 sequence: CASSQITGQERTDTQYF. Written as DNA, the CDR3 is TGTGCCAGCAGCCAAATTACGGGACAGGAACGCACAGATACGCAGTATTTT.

The chain is built from TRBV15 and TRBJ2-1; TRBD2 is a possible D gene (6 bases). Germline CDR1 reads LNHNV; CDR2 reads YYDKDF (reference sequence). The germline V and J ends were trimmed by 3 bases and 0 bases, with 15 bases remaining between them. This CDR3 has 17 amino acids. In DNA, the CDR3 is TGTGCCACCAGCAGGGGACTCCGCCCGAGCTCCTACAATGAGCAGTTCTTC. This gives the protein CATSRGLRPSSYNEQFF.

The chain links TRBV4-2 to TRBJ1-2; D is perhaps TRBD1 (5 bases). The CDR3 spans 19 residues. Germline lookup yields CDR1 LGHNA and CDR2 YNFKEQ. V lost 3 bases and J 3 bases, leaving 26 bases between the germline ends. As DNA, the CDR3 is TGTGCCAGCAGCCACTTATACACCCTCTACAGGTTTTCGGACTATGGCTACACCTTC. Its protein is CASSHLYTLYRFSDYGYTF.

The genes are TRBV11-3 and TRBJ2-3; 7 bases are a match to TRBD2. This CDR3 has 15 amino acids. V trimming: 4 bases; J trimming: 6 bases; junction bases outside the gene matches: 10. The germline gives CDR1 SGHNT, CDR2 YENEEA. The CDR3: CASSWWEGGLDTQYF. The DNA for the CDR3 is TGTGCCAGCAGCTGGTGGGAGGGTGGTTTGGATACGCAGTATTTT. Together with reference TRBV11-3 and TRBJ2-3, the CDR3 gives the full variable domain: EAGVVQSPRYKIIEKKQPVAFWCNPISGHNTLYWYLQNLGQGPELLIRYENEEAVDDSQLPKDRFSAERLKGVDSTLKIQPAELGDSAVYLCASSWWEGGLDTQYFGPGTRLTVL.

The chain uses TRBV19 and TRBJ1-5; the D is unclear. Trimming removed 9 bases from V and 2 bases from J, with 14 bases in between. Germline V lookup: CDR1 LNHDA, CDR2 SQIVND (reference sequence). CDR3 size: 14 residues. The DNA for the CDR3 is TGTGCCAGCCAGACACGTTGGGGCAATCAGCCCCAGCATTTT. It translates to CASQTRWGNQPQHF.

In DNA form, the CDR3 reads TGTGCCAGCAGAGAAAGACACGCATCTAGCACAGATACGCAGTATTTT. Protein: CASRERHASSTDTQYF. V gene TRBV6-4 combines with J gene TRBJ2-3; no reliable D call. The CDR3 loop spans 16 amino acids. The V end was cut by 6 bases, the J end by 0 bases, with 16 bases between. The germline V gene encodes CDR1 MRHNA and CDR2 SNTAGT.